This T cell receptor beta chain was found in a study of cytomegalovirus exposure and HLA in healthy donors. Overall study context: Early release data held 85 million to 95 million unique TCRs from HLA-typed donors.

Whole-study findings and limits: It was taken for granted in presence/absence analyses that sequencing depth across donors was roughly uniform. In a later analysis, compared with equally common non-associated chains, HLA-associated beta chains were more expanded.

Points on this clone: Its antigen is not known. The sample carries other DNA sequences with the same CDR3.

The V and J ends lost 3 bases and 6 bases respectively, with 6 bases between them. Germline values: CDR1 KGHSH, CDR2 LQKENI. This CDR3 has 11 residues. Use of 60 Vbeta and 13 Jbeta primers characterized the PCR. Clones were sequenced by immunoSEQ multiplex PCR, and TCRdb holds only the in-frame ones, with some missing. The sample includes about 150,000 clones, roughly three quarters of them seen just once. V usage is TRBV18 and J usage is TRBJ2-7; no clear D gene. The sequence was obtained from a woman aged 45-65 years in good health and CMV-seropositive. Sequencing used PBMCs. Here the CDR3 DNA reads TGTGCCAGCTCACCCGGGTCCGAGCAGTACTTC. Translation: CASSPGSEQYF.